This TCR beta chain comes out of a study of regulatory T cells in long-lasting Graves disease. The sample's time point: newly diagnosed GD, antithyroid drugs for less than 3 months. Scientists built the TCR library using RNA that was extracted from PBMCs. This clonotype was detected many times. Library construction for TCR beta used iRepertoire HTBI primers and Arm-PCR of CDR3 regions. TCRdb fed the multiplex PCR reads into MiXCR, producing one record per CDR3 protein. The table records approximately 400,000 distinct CDR3 sequences, over 9.5% of them present only once. This CDR3 has 16 residues. CDR1 and CDR2 from the germline V gene are SGHTA and FQGNSA. V dropped 7 bases and J dropped 0 bases, with 16 bases sitting between them. This sample was also put to use in a study of T cells in Graves' hyperthyroidism and ophthalmopathy.

The chain is built from TRBV7-2 and TRBJ2-1; maybe TRBD2 (6 bases). This clonotype was sampled from a woman in her late teens or twenties with Graves disease. This sample comprised peripheral blood mononuclear cells (PBMCs), obtained at new diagnosis, from a patient treated with antithyroid drugs. CDR3 residues: CASNLVGSPSYNEQFF. The DNA for the CDR3 is TGTGCCAGCAACCTTGTCGGGAGCCCCTCCTACAATGAGCAGTTCTTC.